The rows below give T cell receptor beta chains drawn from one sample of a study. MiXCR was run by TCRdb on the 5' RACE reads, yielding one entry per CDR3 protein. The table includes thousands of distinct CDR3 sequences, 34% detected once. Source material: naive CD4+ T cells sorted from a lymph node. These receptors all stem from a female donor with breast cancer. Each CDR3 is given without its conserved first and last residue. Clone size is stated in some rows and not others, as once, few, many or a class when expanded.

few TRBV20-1 SAPAPRGAAYNEQF
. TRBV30 AWSVRGSEQKLF
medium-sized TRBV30 AWSVGGNSNQPQH
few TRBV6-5 ASSGAGGSWAGELF
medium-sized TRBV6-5 ASSRGPSTDTQY
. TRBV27 ASSFTSGRGNTEAF
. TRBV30 ACPVQGRGEKLF
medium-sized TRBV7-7 ASSLGGGAHNEQF
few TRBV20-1 SAPAPTQY
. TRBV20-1 SARTDRGLGQPQR
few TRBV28 ASRDTGTAGEKLF
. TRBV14 ASSNTPERETQY
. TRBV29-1 SVDQGGDGYT